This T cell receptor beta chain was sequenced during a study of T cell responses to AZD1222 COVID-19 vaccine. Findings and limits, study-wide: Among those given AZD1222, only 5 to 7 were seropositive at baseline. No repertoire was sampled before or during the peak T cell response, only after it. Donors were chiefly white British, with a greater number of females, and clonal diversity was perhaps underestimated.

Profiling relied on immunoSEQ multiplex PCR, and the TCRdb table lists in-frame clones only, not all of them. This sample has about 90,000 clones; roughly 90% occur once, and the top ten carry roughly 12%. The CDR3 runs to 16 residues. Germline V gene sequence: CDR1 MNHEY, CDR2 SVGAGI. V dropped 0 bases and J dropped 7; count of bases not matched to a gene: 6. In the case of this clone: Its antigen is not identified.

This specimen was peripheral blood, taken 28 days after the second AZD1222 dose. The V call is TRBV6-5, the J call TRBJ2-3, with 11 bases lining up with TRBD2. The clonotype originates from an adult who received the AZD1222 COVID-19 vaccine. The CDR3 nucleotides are TGTGCCAGCAGTTACTCTCGGCTAGCGGGGGGAAATACGCAGTATTTT. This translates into CASSYSRLAGGNTQYF.